In its sample, the clone carrying this T cell receptor (beta chain) was seen many times. Its matching antigen is unknown. The germline gives CDR1 SGHTA, CDR2 FQGNSA. The CDR3 loop spans 15 amino acids. Trimming cost V 4 bases and J 14 bases; bases outside gene matches: 8. This record comes from a study of molecular identifiers for immune sequencing clone quantification. Each CDR3 protein gets one entry after TCRdb re-called the PCR reads with MiXCR. The sample gives around 320,000 distinct CDR3 sequences, roughly a quarter of which show up once; about 0.74% is in the top ten. Naive CD8 T cells were sorted as CD8+CD4-CCR7+CD45RA+. Study-wide points: Spiked Jurkat TCR RNA originating from one cell could reportedly be identified amid more than 800,000 naive cells.

Material for sequencing was naive CD8+ T cells from blood, with Jurkat cell RNA spiked in. The subset was: FACS-sorted CD8+CD4-CCR7+CD45RA+ naive T cells. The chain recombines TRBV7-2 with TRBJ2-1; 16 positions agree with TRBD2. The clonotype was recovered from a human donor in good health. Some libraries in this study had Jurkat cell RNA spiked in. The CDR3 region has the DNA TGTGCCAGCAGCTGGGGACTAGCGGGAGGGGGGGAAAAGTTCTTC. Its protein product is CASSWGLAGGGEKFF.